A single sample is the source of the 9 T cell receptor beta chains below, sequenced in a study of blood T cell repertoires in COVID-19. Clones were read by immunoSEQ multiplex PCR, and TCRdb kept only the in-frame ones, dropping some. The sample consists of about 160,000 clones, 82% of them appearing once. Sequencing was carried out using peripheral blood. The origin of the receptors is a woman aged 40 to 49 with COVID-19, enrolled during active disease.

This chain joins TRBV29-1 and TRBJ2-5; 12 bases align to TRBD1. V was clipped by 3 bases and J by 5 bases; unmatched bases: 10. Germline CDR1 reads SQVTM; CDR2 reads ANQGSEA. The CDR3 consists of 16 residues. CDR3 DNA sequence: TGCAGCGTTGACCTAAGGGACAGGGGGCTTACGGAGACCCAGTACTTC. As protein: CSVDLRDRGLTETQYF.

The chain recombines TRBV19 with TRBJ2-7, with TRBD2 as a possible D gene (6 bases). Germline-derived CDR1 and CDR2 are LNHDA and SQIVND (reference sequence). This CDR3 contains 15 residues. V shed 3 bases and J shed 0 bases, with 12 bases lying between them. CDR3 nucleotides: TGTGCCAGTAGTATCACCCCCGGGGGCTCCTACGAGCAGTACTTC. Translated: CASSITPGGSYEQYF.

Many counts were recorded for this clone. This rearrangement joins TRBV6-5 to TRBJ1-5; no clear D. V lost 5 bases and J lost 10, with 12 bases in between. The CDR3 runs 12 residues. In germline, CDR1 is MNHEY, CDR2 SVGAGI. CDR3: CASSRDRGPQHF. CDR3 coding DNA: TGTGCCAGCAGTCGGGATAGAGGACCCCAGCATTTT.

The chain carries TRBV28 and TRBJ1-5; tentative D call: TRBD1 (6 bases). The CDR3 loop spans 15 amino acids. V shed 2 bases and J shed 3 bases, with 11 bases lying between them. Germline assignment: CDR1 MDHEN and CDR2 SYDVKM. The CDR3 sequence: CASSLTQGNNQPQHF. DNA of the CDR3: TGTGCCAGCAGTTTAACACAGGGCAACAATCAGCCCCAGCATTTT.

This clone has a single count. The chain's CDR3 is CASSFGTDQFF. CDR3 sequence (DNA): TGTGCCAGCAGTTTCGGGACAGACCAGTTCTTC. The chain recombines TRBV27 with TRBJ2-1, with TRBD1 matching over 7 bases. CDR1 is MNHEY and CDR2 is SMNVEV in the germline V gene (reference sequence). Trimming cost V 3 bases and J 13 bases; bases outside gene matches: 3. CDR3 length: 11 residues.

J is TRBJ2-2 and V is TRBV3-1 (or the pseudogene TRBV3-2), with D maybe TRBD2 (6 bases). This CDR3 spans 14 amino acids. Looked up from germline, CDR1 is LGHDT and CDR2 is YNNKEL (reference sequence). Trimming cost V 4 bases and J 8 bases, with 14 bases left between them. In nucleotides, the CDR3 is TGTGCCAGCAGCCCGAGAGGAGGGGAAGGGGAGCTGTTTTTT. As protein: CASSPRGGEGELFF.

This clone was counted a single time. The gene calls are TRBV6-5 and TRBJ1-6; tentatively, D is TRBD1 (5 bases). Deletions cut 8 bases from V and 8 bases from J, with 13 bases between. The length of the CDR3 is 13 residues. Germline loops: CDR1 MNHEY, CDR2 SVGAGI. In DNA form, the CDR3 reads TGTGCCAGCGCGGGGACGGTAGATTCACCCCTCCACTTT. Its protein product is CASAGTVDSPLHF.

J is TRBJ2-1 and V is TRBV7-9; 7 nucleotides match TRBD2. Germline V CDR1 and CDR2: SEHNR, FQNEAQ (reference sequence). The CDR3 consists of 16 residues. Germline trimming cut 4 bases from V and 5 bases from J; bases unmatched to any gene: 11. CDR3 bases: TGTGCCAGCAGCTCCCCCTCATGGCGGGGGAACAATGAGCAGTTCTTC. Amino acid sequence: CASSSPSWRGNNEQFF.

The J gene is TRBJ2-1, the V gene TRBV3-1 (or the pseudogene TRBV3-2), with 15 bases lining up with TRBD2. The germline gives CDR1 LGHDT, CDR2 YNNKEL (reference sequence). V trimming: 4 bases; J trimming: 7 bases; junction bases outside the gene matches: 8. The CDR3 loop spans 17 amino acids. The CDR3 nucleotides are TGTGCCAGCAGCCGCCGGACTAGCGGGAGGGAGGGGAATGAGCAGTTCTTC. Encoded protein: CASSRRTSGREGNEQFF.